Listed below are T cell receptor beta chains from one sample, sequenced in a study of blood T cell repertoires in COVID-19. Assay used: immunoSEQ multiplex PCR; TCRdb lists only in-frame clones, some missing. The profile shows 230,000 or so clones, about nine tenths of them singletons. The sequenced sample was PBMCs or T cells enriched from blood (not recorded which). Receptors were obtained from a woman aged 40 to 50 with acute COVID-19. Each CDR3 is given with its conserved first and last residue. Each record gives: J gene, V gene, D gene, clone size, CDR3 DNA, CDR3 protein. D genes are given only for firm matches. Only part of the rows carry a size: once, few, many, or a class if the clone is expanded.

TRBJ1-1 | TRBV14 | NA | NA | NA | CASSQVGRGTFF
TRBJ2-2 | TRBV5-4 | NA | NA | TGTGCCAGCAGCCTGAACACCGGGGAGCTGTTTTTT | CASSLNTGELFF
TRBJ1-3 | TRBV2 | TRBD1 | NA | TGTGCCAGCCCCAAAGGGGACAGAAGCTCTGGAAACACCATATATTTT | CASPKGDRSSGNTIYF
TRBJ1-2 | TRBV14 | NA | NA | TGTGCCAGCAGCCAAGGTCCGCTGAGGGGCTACACCTTC | CASSQGPLRGYTF
TRBJ1-3 | TRBV12-2 | NA | NA | TGTGCAAGTCGCCCCGTTGGGCAGGCTATAATCTCTGGAAACACCATATATTTT | CASRPVGQAIISGNTIYF
TRBJ2-2 | TRBV24-1 | TRBD2 | NA | TGTGCCACCAGTGAGAACCGGCGGGAGGTCAGAACCGGGGAGCTGTTTTTT | CATSENRREVRTGELFF
TRBJ2-2 | TRBV7-9 | NA | NA | TGTGCCAGCAGCTCCGGACAGCGATCGAACACCGGGGAGCTGTTTTTT | CASSSGQRSNTGELFF
TRBJ1-5 | TRBV6-5 | TRBD1 | NA | TGTGCCAGCAGCCGGACAGGGACCGAGGGGCCCCAGCATTTT | CASSRTGTEGPQHF
TRBJ1-3 | TRBV11-3 | NA | few | TGTGCCAGCAGCTCCAGGGGTACCGGCCCTGGAAACACCATATATTTT | CASSSRGTGPGNTIYF
TRBJ1-2 | TRBV4-3 | NA | NA | TGCGCCAGCAGCCTCCAGCACACCCCAGGGTCCCTTGACTATGGCTACACCTTC | CASSLQHTPGSLDYGYTF
TRBJ1-6 | TRBV30 | TRBD1 | once | TGTGCCTTAGGACAGGGAAACTCACCCCTCCACTTT | CALGQGNSPLHF
TRBJ1-4 | TRBV20-1 | TRBD1 | NA | TGCAGTGCCGGGACAGCCGAAAAACTGTTTTTT | CSAGTAEKLFF
TRBJ1-1 | TRBV9 | TRBD1 | NA | TGTGCCAGCAGCGAGCAGGGGGAGGCAGGGGGTTTGAACACTGAAGCTTTCTTT | CASSEQGEAGGLNTEAFF
TRBJ1-4 | TRBV24-1 | NA | NA | TGTGCCACCAGTGATGGCGAGGGGGGGCTGCGTGAAAAACTGTTTTTT | CATSDGEGGLREKLFF
TRBJ1-2 | TRBV29-1 | NA | NA | TGCAGCGTTGTCCCAGGGCACTATGGCTACACCTTC | CSVVPGHYGYTF
TRBJ1-3 | TRBV11-2 | NA | NA | TGTGCCAGCAGTTCTATCGTCTCTGGAAACACCATATATTTT | CASSSIVSGNTIYF
TRBJ2-7 | TRBV5-6 | TRBD2 | NA | TGTGCCAGCAGCTTGTACGGGGGGGGCCCCTACGAGCAGTACTTC | CASSLYGGGPYEQYF
TRBJ1-2 | TRBV12-3/TRBV12-4 | NA | few | TGTGCCAGCAGCAGAACAGGTTATGGCTACACCTTC | CASSRTGYGYTF
TRBJ2-1 | TRBV3-1/TRBV3-2 | TRBD2 | NA | TGTGCCAGCAGCCAATTTGGGGGGGACTCCTACAATGAGCAGTTCTTC | CASSQFGGDSYNEQFF
TRBJ1-3 | TRBV30 | NA | NA | TGTGCCTGGGACACCCAATCTGGAAACACCATATATTTT | CAWDTQSGNTIYF
TRBJ2-3 | TRBV12-5 | TRBD2 | once | TGTGCTAGTGGTAGCCACTCCCCGGGACTAGTGAGCCAACAGTATTTT | CASGSHSPGLVSQQYF
TRBJ1-2 | TRBV30 | NA | NA | TGTGCCTGGAGTGCCATCCCGGGTAACTATGGCTACACCTTC | CAWSAIPGNYGYTF
TRBJ2-4 | TRBV12-3/TRBV12-4 | NA | NA | TGTGCCAGCAGTTCAGTGGACATTCAGTACTTC | CASSSVDIQYF
TRBJ2-2 | TRBV6-5 | NA | once | TGTGCCAGCAGTTACGAGGGAACCGGGGAGCTGTTTTTT | CASSYEGTGELFF
TRBJ2-4 | TRBV6-5 | NA | NA | TGTGCCAGCAGCCAAAGGGGAGGCAAAAACATTCAGTACTTC | CASSQRGGKNIQYF
TRBJ1-2 | TRBV24-1 | TRBD1 | NA | TGTGCCACCAGTGACCTAAGGACAGGGGGCGGAAGGGGTGGCTACACCTTC | CATSDLRTGGGRGGYTF
TRBJ1-2 | TRBV30 | NA | NA | TGTGCCTGCCCCGTCTGGAGTAATTTCCACTATGGCTACACCTTC | CACPVWSNFHYGYTF
TRBJ1-5 | TRBV10-3 | TRBD1 | NA | TGTGCCACCACCAACCAGGGGGCAGGTCAGCCCCAGCATTTT | CATTNQGAGQPQHF
TRBJ1-6 | TRBV5-1 | NA | NA | TGCGCCAGCAGTCTCCGGGAAGGACGAAATTCACCCCTCCACTTT | CASSLREGRNSPLHF
TRBJ1-5 | TRBV4-2 | TRBD1 | NA | TGTGCCAGCAGCCAAGAGGGAGGACAGGGAATTAGCAATCAGCCCCAGCATTTT | CASSQEGGQGISNQPQHF
TRBJ1-2 | TRBV24-1 | NA | NA | TGTGCCACCTACAGGGACGACTATGGCTACACCTTC | CATYRDDYGYTF
TRBJ1-2 | TRBV2 | TRBD1 | NA | TGTGCCAGCAGCAGGGGGGCAAACTATGGCTACACCTTC | CASSRGANYGYTF
TRBJ2-6 | TRBV6-2/TRBV6-3 | NA | NA | TGTGCCAGCAGCGACAGGAGCTCTGGGGCCAACGTCCTGACTTTC | CASSDRSSGANVLTF
TRBJ2-6 | TRBV18 | TRBD1 | NA | TGTGCCAGCTCACCACCGTTGGGAGGACAGGGGGCCGCTGGGGCCAACGTCCTGACTTTC | CASSPPLGGQGAAGANVLTF
TRBJ2-5 | TRBV20-1 | NA | NA | TGCAGTGCTAGTCTGGAGGGGATTAGGGAAGAGACCCAGTACTTC | CSASLEGIREETQYF
TRBJ2-7 | TRBV19 | TRBD2 | NA | TGTGCCAGTAGCTCCACCGGACTAGCGGGGGGGTTCTCCTACGAGCAGTACTTC | CASSSTGLAGGFSYEQYF
TRBJ2-6 | TRBV11-2 | TRBD2 | NA | TGTGCCAGCAGCTTAGGCGGGGGGGAAATTGGCTCTGGGGCCAACGTCCTGACTTTC | CASSLGGGEIGSGANVLTF
TRBJ1-5 | TRBV28 | TRBD1 | NA | TGTGCCAGCAGTTTGCCCCGACAGGGGGCTTTCAATCAGCCCCAGCATTTT | CASSLPRQGAFNQPQHF
TRBJ1-1 | TRBV28 | NA | once | TGTGCCAGCAATCGTCGCTCGGGGGGCACTGAAGCTTTCTTT | CASNRRSGGTEAFF
TRBJ2-3 | TRBV2 | NA | NA | TGTGCCAGCAGTCAAGGCGGGACGCAGTATTTT | CASSQGGTQYF
TRBJ1-2 | TRBV7-2 | NA | NA | TGTGCCAGCAGCCTAGACAGGTTTGATGGCTACACCTTC | CASSLDRFDGYTF
TRBJ2-4 | TRBV2 | TRBD1 | once | TGTGCCAGCGCGGACAGGGATAGTGCCAAAAACATTCAGTACTTC | CASADRDSAKNIQYF
TRBJ2-3 | TRBV18 | TRBD2 | NA | TGTGCCAGCTCACTCCTAGCGGGGGGGAGCACAGATACGCAGTATTTT | CASSLLAGGSTDTQYF
TRBJ2-2 | TRBV19 | TRBD2 | NA | TGTGCCAGTAGGCTGCGGGGGAGAATCGAGGACACCGGGGAGCTGTTTTTT | CASRLRGRIEDTGELFF
TRBJ1-3 | TRBV5-1 | TRBD1 | NA | TGCGCCAGCAGCTTGGGACGGCCCGGACAGGGGGCTAGCTCTGGAAACACCATATATTTT | CASSLGRPGQGASSGNTIYF
TRBJ1-5 | TRBV5-1 | TRBD1 | NA | TGCGCCAGCAGCCGGACAGGGCCGAATCAGCCCCAGCATTTT | CASSRTGPNQPQHF
TRBJ2-3 | TRBV4-1 | NA | NA | TGCGCCAGCAGCCAAGAAAGGGGGATTAGCACAGATACGCAGTATTTT | CASSQERGISTDTQYF
TRBJ2-2 | TRBV9 | NA | NA | TGTGCCAGCAGCGTAGGCGGGGAGAACGGGGAGCTGTTTTTT | CASSVGGENGELFF
TRBJ1-1 | TRBV3-1/TRBV3-2 | NA | NA | TGTGCCAGCAGCCAGGGCAGGGAATTAGCTGAAGCTTTCTTT | CASSQGRELAEAFF
TRBJ2-3 | TRBV5-1 | TRBD2 | NA | TGCGCCAGCAGCTTGCCACTAGCGGGACCTGATACGCAGTATTTT | CASSLPLAGPDTQYF